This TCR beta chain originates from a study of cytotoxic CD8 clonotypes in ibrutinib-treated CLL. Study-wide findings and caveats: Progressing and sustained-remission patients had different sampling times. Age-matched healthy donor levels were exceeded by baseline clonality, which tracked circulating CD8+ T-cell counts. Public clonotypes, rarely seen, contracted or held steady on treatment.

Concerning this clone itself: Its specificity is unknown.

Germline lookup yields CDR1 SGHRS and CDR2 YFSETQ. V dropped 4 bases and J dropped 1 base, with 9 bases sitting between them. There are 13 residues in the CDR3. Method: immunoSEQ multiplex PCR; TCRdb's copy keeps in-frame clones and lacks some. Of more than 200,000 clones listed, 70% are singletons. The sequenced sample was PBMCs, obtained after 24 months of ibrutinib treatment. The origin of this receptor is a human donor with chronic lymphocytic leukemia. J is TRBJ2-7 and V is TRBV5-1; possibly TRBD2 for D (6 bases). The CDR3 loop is CASSIGTSYEQYF. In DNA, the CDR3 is TGCGCCAGCAGCATCGGGACTTCCTACGAGCAGTACTTC.